This T cell receptor beta chain came from a study of blood T cell repertoires in COVID-19. Trimming stripped 9 bases from V and 6 bases from J, with 11 bases between. The CDR3 runs 12 residues. Germline CDR1 KGHDR, CDR2 SFDVKD. Sequenced by immunoSEQ multiplex PCR; TCRdb stores in-frame clones only, minus some. This sample has more than 200,000 clones, with around 80% found just once. The sequenced material came from peripheral blood. The chain joins TRBV24-1 to TRBJ2-1, with D perhaps matching TRBD1 (5 bases). This sequence originates from a woman aged 45-60 years with acute or convalescent COVID-19. The CDR3 DNA reads TGTGCCACCCCTCGGCAGGGCAATGAGCAGTTCTTC. Its protein product is CATPRQGNEQFF.